These T cell receptor beta chains were read from a single sample in a study of cytomegalovirus exposure and HLA in healthy donors. Sequencing used immunoSEQ multiplex PCR; TCRdb keeps in-frame clones, though not all of them. Of 200,000 to 250,000 clones in the sample, around 80% were seen once. Sequencing was done on a sample of PBMCs. Receptor source: a man in his forties in good health and CMV-seronegative. The CDR3 runs from the conserved cysteine through the conserved F or W. D genes are given only for firm matches. Part of the rows lack a size; the others show once, few, many or a class for expanded clones.

TRBD1 | TRBJ2-2 | NA | TRBV7-8 | TGTGCCAGCCTCCGGGACAGTGTGGCCGGGGAGCTGTTTTTT | CASLRDSVAGELFF
NA | TRBJ1-5 | few | TRBV14 | TGTGCCAGCAGCCAAGTGGCAGGCACCATCGGGGTCCAGCATTTT | CASSQVAGTIGVQHF
TRBD2 | TRBJ2-1 | once | TRBV27 | TGTGCCAGCAGTTTAGCCCTGACTAGCGGGAGGGCCAGAAATGAGCAGTTCTTC | CASSLALTSGRARNEQFF
TRBD2 | TRBJ2-3 | NA | TRBV9 | TGTGCCAGCAGCTCCAGTGGACTAGTTGGAGATACGCAGTATTTT | CASSSSGLVGDTQYF
NA | TRBJ1-1 | NA | TRBV5-1 | TGCGCCAGCAGCCCAGGGATGCTAAACACTGAAGCTTTCTTT | CASSPGMLNTEAFF
NA | TRBJ1-6 | NA | TRBV7-6 | TGTGCCAGCAGTCCCGGACTGGGGAGCTCCTATAATTCACCCCTCCACTTT | CASSPGLGSSYNSPLHF
TRBD1 | TRBJ2-1 | NA | TRBV4-3 | TGCGCCAGCAGCCAACTGACAGGGGACAATGAGCAGTTCTTC | CASSQLTGDNEQFF
NA | TRBJ1-2 | NA | TRBV29-1 | TGCAGCGTTGTGTCAGGGGAGAGCTATGGCTACACCTTC | CSVVSGESYGYTF
NA | TRBJ1-5 | NA | TRBV7-9 | TGTGCCAGCAGCGGAGAGTTCAATCAGCCCCAGCATTTT | CASSGEFNQPQHF
NA | TRBJ2-1 | NA | TRBV9 | TGTGCCAGCAGCGTAGCGTCCACAAGCAATGAGCAGTTCTTC | CASSVASTSNEQFF
NA | TRBJ1-5 | NA | TRBV4-3 | TGCGCCAGCAGCCAAGGTCCCTATCAGCCCCAGCATTTT | CASSQGPYQPQHF
NA | TRBJ2-4 | NA | TRBV21-1 | TGTGCCAGCAGCTCCCGACAGGGGGCCAAAAACATTCAGTACTTC | CASSSRQGAKNIQYF
TRBD2 | TRBJ2-3 | NA | TRBV7-9 | TGTGCCAGCAGCCCCCCCCTTGGGACTAGCGGGAGGGCGGTAAGCCAGTATTTT | CASSPPLGTSGRAVSQYF
NA | TRBJ1-3 | NA | TRBV10-3 | TGTGCCATCAGTGAGTCCCCACAGGGTGCGAGAAACACCATATATTTT | CAISESPQGARNTIYF
NA | TRBJ1-2 | NA | TRBV6-1 | TGTGCCAGCAGTGATAATGGAAGGTCACTAGCAGGGTATGGCTACACCTTC | CASSDNGRSLAGYGYTF
NA | TRBJ1-1 | NA | TRBV6-4 | TGTGCCAGCAGTGAAACCGCGAGGACTGAAGCTTTCTTT | CASSETARTEAFF
NA | TRBJ1-2 | once | TRBV4-1 | TGCGCCAGCAGCCAGCAACAGACAGCCTATGGCTACACCTTC | CASSQQQTAYGYTF
NA | TRBJ2-7 | NA | TRBV7-2 | TGTGCCAGCAGCCCGGCGGACTCCTACGAGCAGTACTTC | CASSPADSYEQYF
NA | TRBJ1-1 | NA | TRBV5-4 | TGTGCCAGCAGCTTGGGGGCTGGGAACACTGAAGCTTTCTTT | CASSLGAGNTEAFF
NA | TRBJ2-6 | NA | TRBV5-4 | TGTGCCAGCAGTTCCGGTGTCCCTGGGGCCAACGTCCTGACTTTC | CASSSGVPGANVLTF
NA | TRBJ2-3 | NA | TRBV7-3 | TGTGCCAGCAGCTTGCCAACGGCAGGGGGCGCGGGGGCAGATACGCAGTATTTT | CASSLPTAGGAGADTQYF
TRBD2 | TRBJ2-5 | few | TRBV7-8 | TGTGCCAGCAGCTTGACTAGCGGGAGCCAAGAGACCCAGTACTTC | CASSLTSGSQETQYF
NA | TRBJ2-5 | NA | TRBV19 | TGTGCCAGTAGTATGGCCGAATCCCAGTACTTC | CASSMAESQYF
NA | TRBJ2-1 | NA | TRBV5-1 | TGCGCCAGCAGCTTGACAGGTGAGCAGTTCTTC | CASSLTGEQFF
TRBD2 | TRBJ2-1 | NA | TRBV6-5 | TGTGCCGGCCGGAGAGCGGGAGCGGCCTACAATGAGCAGTTCTTC | CAGRRAGAAYNEQFF
NA | TRBJ1-1 | NA | TRBV10-3 | TGTGCCATCAGTGAATCGGCCGGGACTGAAGCTTTCTTT | CAISESAGTEAFF
TRBD1 | TRBJ2-3 | once | TRBV5-4 | TGTGCCAGCAGGAATGACGGGACAGGAGCAGATACGCAGTATTTT | CASRNDGTGADTQYF
NA | TRBJ1-1 | NA | TRBV9 | TGTGCCAGCAGCCCTCCGGACACTGAAGCTTTCTTT | CASSPPDTEAFF
NA | TRBJ2-2 | NA | TRBV27 | TGTGCCAGCAGTTTAACGGGGGTCGCCGGGGAGCTGTTTTTT | CASSLTGVAGELFF
NA | TRBJ2-2 | NA | TRBV9 | TGTGCCAGCAGCGTAGGCGGAGGACCGAACACCGGGGAGCTGTTTTTT | CASSVGGGPNTGELFF
NA | TRBJ2-1 | once | TRBV29-1 | TGCAGCGTTGACGGGACTCGGAGTTATTCTAATGAGCAGTTCTTC | CSVDGTRSYSNEQFF
TRBD1 | TRBJ1-5 | NA | TRBV10-3 | TGTGCCATCAGTGAGAGCCCGACAGGGGTCAATCAGCCCCAGCATTTT | CAISESPTGVNQPQHF
TRBD1 | TRBJ2-3 | NA | TRBV12-5 | TGTGCTAGTGCCAATGAAGGGACAGGGATGGATACGCAGTATTTT | CASANEGTGMDTQYF
TRBD1 | TRBJ1-5 | NA | TRBV27 | TGTGCCAGCAGTTTAACAGGACAGGGGGGCAATCAGCCCCAGCATTTT | CASSLTGQGGNQPQHF
NA | TRBJ1-5 | NA | TRBV5-1 | TGCGCCAGCAGCTTGTCCCCGGGTAATCAGCCCCAGCATTTT | CASSLSPGNQPQHF
TRBD2 | TRBJ2-1 | NA | TRBV7-3 | TGTGCCAGCAGCCCCCCGCCAGCGGGAGCTATGAATGAGCAGTTCTTC | CASSPPPAGAMNEQFF
NA | TRBJ1-2 | NA | TRBV6-1 | TGTGCCAGCAGTACTGCCGGGACACCTATCGGCTACACCTTC | CASSTAGTPIGYTF
NA | TRBJ1-4 | NA | TRBV5-6 | TGTGCCAGCAGCTTAGGGGGAGAGACATTGAATGAAAAACTGTTTTTT | CASSLGGETLNEKLFF
NA | TRBJ1-5 | NA | TRBV6-5 | TGTGCCAGCAGTTACGAGAGGAATCAGCCCCAGCATTTT | CASSYERNQPQHF
TRBD1 | TRBJ1-1 | NA | TRBV25-1 | TGTGCCACCTCCCTAGGGGACAGAGGCGCTTTCTTT | CATSLGDRGAFF
TRBD2 | TRBJ2-1 | NA | TRBV7-3 | TGTGCCAGCAGCTTAAAGGTTGGGGGACTAGCGGGACCCAATGAGCAGTTCTTC | CASSLKVGGLAGPNEQFF
NA | TRBJ1-1 | once | TRBV7-9 | TGTGCCAGCACCCCCGATCCGAGGATCTTT | CASTPDPRIF
NA | TRBJ2-2 | NA | TRBV9 | TGTGCCAGCAGCCCCAGAGGAGGGTCCCCCGGGGAGCTGTTTTTT | CASSPRGGSPGELFF
TRBD1 | TRBJ1-5 | NA | TRBV27 | TGTGCCAGCAGGACAGGGTTTTATAGCAATCAGCCCCAGCATTTT | CASRTGFYSNQPQHF
NA | TRBJ2-7 | NA | TRBV5-6 | TGTGCCAGCAGCTTGCTACAGGGCTACGAGCAGTACTTC | CASSLLQGYEQYF
TRBD2 | TRBJ2-2 | NA | TRBV2 | TGTGCCAGCAGCGAGTCAGGGAGCGGGGGGGCCGGGGAGCTGTTTTTT | CASSESGSGGAGELFF
NA | TRBJ1-4 | NA | TRBV4-3 | TGCGCCAGCAGCCAAGACTCTAAGGAAAAACTGTTTTTT | CASSQDSKEKLFF
NA | TRBJ1-3 | few | TRBV5-1 | TGCGCCAGCAGCTTGTTGGGAGAGCCCCTCTCTGGAAACACCATATATTTT | CASSLLGEPLSGNTIYF
NA | TRBJ1-6 | NA | TRBV6-5 | TGTGCCAGCAGGACAGGTCCCAATTCACCCCTCCTCTTT | CASRTGPNSPLLF
NA | TRBJ1-3 | once | TRBV5-4 | TGTGCCAGCAGCTATGCCGGGACACCAAGGGGAAACACCATATATTTT | CASSYAGTPRGNTIYF
TRBD1 | TRBJ1-1 | NA | TRBV28 | TGTGCCAGCAGTTTACCGGGACAGGGGGCCACTGAAGCTTTCTTT | CASSLPGQGATEAFF